Below, 29 T cell receptor beta chains from the same sample are listed, as sequenced in a study of blood T cell repertoires in COVID-19. Using immunoSEQ multiplex PCR, the repertoire was profiled, and TCRdb retains in-frame clones only, with some absent. There are 310,000 or so clones in the sample; over 80% occur only once, and roughly a tenth lies in the top ten. The sequencing sample was made of peripheral blood. Receptors were obtained from a man younger than 45 with COVID-19, enrolled during active disease.

The chain couples TRBV19 to TRBJ2-7; possible D gene TRBD2, 6 bases. CDR1 is LNHDA and CDR2 is SQIVND in the germline V gene (reference sequence). V lost 1 base, J lost 4 bases, and 17 bases lay in between. The CDR3 has 16 residues. The chain's CDR3 is CASSIGEEAPNYEQYF. In DNA form, the CDR3 reads TGTGCCAGTAGTATAGGGGAGGAGGCCCCCAATTACGAGCAGTACTTC.

The CDR3 sequence is CASRDRGTDTQYF. CDR3 in DNA: TGTGCCAGCAGGGACAGGGGGACAGATACGCAGTATTTT. The genes are TRBV6-5 and TRBJ2-3, with 10 bases matching TRBD1. CDR3 length: 13 residues. Germline CDR1 MNHEY, CDR2 SVGAGI. The J segment lost 3 bases and the V segment lost 6 bases, leaving 0 bases of the junction unmatched.

This clone has more than one count but fewer than ten. The chain is built from TRBV27 and TRBJ2-3, with a weak D call TRBD2 (6 bases). Deletions cut 5 bases from V and 2 bases from J, with 20 bases between. Germline V gene sequence: CDR1 MNHEY, CDR2 SMNVEV (reference sequence). The CDR3 loop spans 17 amino acids. CDR3 in amino acids: CASSPNVGTPFTDTQYF. For the CDR3, the DNA is TGTGCCAGCAGTCCAAACGTCGGGACTCCGTTCACAGATACGCAGTATTTT.

The chain recombines TRBV12-3 or TRBV12-4 with TRBJ1-5, with D perhaps TRBD1 (6 bases). This CDR3 has 13 residues. The germline V and J ends were trimmed by 3 bases and 6 bases, with 9 bases remaining between them. The CDR3: CASSLRGGQPQHF. DNA for the CDR3: TGTGCCAGCAGTTTGAGGGGGGGTCAGCCCCAGCATTTT.

The chain has TRBV4-3 and TRBJ2-3; 7 bases fit TRBD2. From germline, CDR1 is LGHNA and CDR2 YSLEER. Trimming at V came to 5 bases and at J to 1 base, leaving 9 bases not matched to a gene. This CDR3 comprises 16 residues. CDR3 residues: CASSYRGRGGTDTQYF. The CDR3 DNA is TGCGCCAGCAGCTACCGGGGGAGGGGTGGCACAGATACGCAGTATTTT.

The rearrangement uses TRBV5-1 and TRBJ2-2; 11 positions agree with TRBD2. Germline V gene lookup returns CDR1 SGHRS and CDR2 YFSETQ. This CDR3 has 16 amino acids. With V trimmed by 3 bases and J by 5 bases, 6 bases remained unmatched. This chain's CDR3 is CASSSQTSGVTGELFF. The CDR3 DNA is TGCGCCAGCAGCTCCCAGACTAGCGGGGTGACCGGGGAGCTGTTTTTT.

The chain combines TRBV4-2 with TRBJ1-2; 9 nucleotides match TRBD1. The CDR3 is 15 amino acids. The trim removed 1 base at V and 2 bases at J, leaving 2 bases unmatched. Per the germline V gene, CDR1 is LGHNA and CDR2 is YNFKEQ. The CDR3 nucleotides read TGTGCCAGCAGCCAAGGGGACAGGGAAAACTATGGCTACACCTTC. Translating it yields CASSQGDRENYGYTF.

The chain recombines TRBV28 with TRBJ2-7, with TRBD1 matching over 7 bases. Germline CDR1 reads MDHEN; CDR2 reads SYDVKM. The CDR3 is 14 amino acids. Unmatched junction bases numbered 6, after V lost 5 bases and J lost 2 bases. CDR3 amino acids: CASSPGTATYEQYF. As DNA, the CDR3 is TGTGCCAGCAGTCCCGGGACAGCCACCTACGAGCAGTACTTC. Based on the CDR3 plus reference TRBV28 and TRBJ2-7, the full variable domain is DVKVTQSSRYLVKRTGEKVFLECVQDMDHENMFWYRQDPGLGLRLIYFSYDVKMKEKGDIPEGYSVSREKKERFSLILESASTNQTSMYLCASSPGTATYEQYFGPGTRLTVT.

The J gene is TRBJ1-3, the V gene TRBV9, with 7 bases matching TRBD1. CDR1 and CDR2 (germline): SGDLS, YYNGEE. J was trimmed by 2 bases and V by 4 bases; bases with no gene match: 6. The CDR3 has 15 residues. The CDR3 sequence is CASSLSGGTGNTIYF. The DNA for the CDR3 is TGTGCCAGCAGCCTGTCAGGGGGAACTGGAAACACCATATATTTT.

In regard to this clone: Other DNA sequences within the sample encode an identical CDR3. The chain combines TRBV6-5 with TRBJ2-7, with D perhaps matching TRBD1 (6 bases). The germline gives CDR1 MNHEY, CDR2 SVGAGI. V was trimmed by 0 bases and J by 2 bases, leaving 8 bases between them. The CDR3 spans 14 residues. Here the CDR3 DNA reads TGTGCCAGCAGTTACTCTGGGGGCACCTACGAGCAGTACTTC. It is translated as CASSYSGGTYEQYF.

This chain uses TRBV5-1 with TRBJ1-3; possible D gene TRBD1, 5 bases. The CDR3 totals 16 residues. Germline lookup yields CDR1 SGHRS and CDR2 YFSETQ. The V gene lost 2 bases and the J gene lost 4 bases, with 16 bases spanning the gap. The CDR3 nucleotides read TGCGCCAGCAGCTTCGGGACTTTCACGACGGGAAACACCATATATTTT. Its translation: CASSFGTFTTGNTIYF.

The chain recombines TRBV3-1 (or the pseudogene TRBV3-2) with TRBJ2-1; D unresolved. The CDR3 contains 15 residues. V was shortened by 1 base and J by 1 base, with 8 bases between the two germline ends. Germline lookup yields CDR1 LGHDT and CDR2 YNNKEL (reference sequence). CDR3 in DNA: TGTGCCAGCAGCCAAGGGCAGGTATCCTACAATGAGCAGTTCTTC. It translates to CASSQGQVSYNEQFF.

The chain employs TRBV4-2 and TRBJ2-3, with D uncertain. In germline, CDR1 is LGHNA, CDR2 YNFKEQ. V was cut by 1 base and J by 6 bases, with 11 bases left in between. CDR3 length: 14 amino acids. The CDR3 region is CASSQVSSDDTQYF. The CDR3 nucleotides read TGTGCCAGCAGCCAAGTGTCCAGCGACGATACGCAGTATTTT.

This clone was detected once. The chain uses TRBV5-4 and TRBJ1-1, with a weak D call TRBD1 (5 bases). The CDR3 contains 15 residues. Trimming left V 1 base short and J 1 base short, with 11 bases between. Germline CDR1 is SGHNT and CDR2 is YYREEE (reference sequence). The CDR3 nucleotides are TGTGCCAGCAGCTTGAATTGGGGGGGGAACACTGAAGCTTTCTTT. Its protein product is CASSLNWGGNTEAFF.

V is TRBV19 and J is TRBJ2-1; 9 nucleotides align to TRBD1. Unmatched junction bases numbered 9, after V lost 6 bases and J lost 6 bases. The CDR3 consists of 15 residues. CDR1 and CDR2 from the germline V gene are LNHDA and SQIVND (reference sequence). The CDR3 DNA reads TGTGCCAGTAGCACCGGGACAGGGTTCGTCAATGAGCAGTTCTTC. Protein product: CASSTGTGFVNEQFF. Drawing the rest from reference TRBV19 and TRBJ2-1, the complete variable domain is DGGITQSPKYLFRKEGQNVTLSCEQNLNHDAMYWYRQDPGQGLRLIYYSQIVNDFQKGDIAEGYSVSREKKESFPLTVTSAQKNPTAFYLCASSTGTGFVNEQFFGPGTRLTVL.

This chain joins TRBV12-3 or TRBV12-4 and TRBJ2-5; 11 bases are a match to TRBD2. With 10 bases clipped from V and 5 bases from J, the junction kept 6 bases outside the gene matches. CDR3 length equals 13 residues. The CDR3 bases are TGTGCCATCCGGACTAGCGGGTTGGAGACCCAGTACTTC. Residues: CAIRTSGLETQYF.

This rearrangement joins TRBV18 to TRBJ1-2, with D hard to call. The CDR3 consists of 14 residues. Trimming removed 3 bases at V and 3 bases at J, with 11 bases between. Germline CDR1 reads KGHSH; CDR2 reads LQKENI. CDR3 amino acids: CASSPSVSYYGYTF. The CDR3 DNA is TGTGCCAGCTCACCGTCCGTAAGCTACTATGGCTACACCTTC.

The J gene is TRBJ1-3, the V gene TRBV5-5; a weak D match, TRBD1 (6 bases). V lost 4 bases, J lost 4 bases, and 24 bases lay in between. Germline lookup yields CDR1 SGHKS and CDR2 YYEKEE (reference sequence). This CDR3 has 18 amino acids. The CDR3 loop reads CASSPGTLWGPKGNTIYF. CDR3 nucleotides: TGTGCCAGCAGCCCGGGGACCCTGTGGGGGCCGAAGGGAAACACCATATATTTT.

This clone appeared a single time. V usage is TRBV28 and J usage is TRBJ1-4; D unresolved. Germline lookup yields CDR1 MDHEN and CDR2 SYDVKM. V lost 8 bases and J lost 0, with 13 bases in between. The CDR3 covers 15 residues. The CDR3 coding sequence is TGTGCCAGCGGCCGCTCCACAGCAACTAATGAAAAACTGTTTTTT. It codes for CASGRSTATNEKLFF.

The rearrangement uses TRBV5-1 and TRBJ1-3, with TRBD1 matching 7 bases. CDR1 SGHRS and CDR2 YFSETQ come from the germline V gene. This CDR3 is built from 16 residues. Trimming removed 2 bases from V and 3 bases from J; junction bases left unmatched: 8. CDR3: CASSLTTQGVGNTIYF. CDR3 nucleotide sequence: TGCGCCAGCAGCTTAACGACCCAGGGGGTTGGAAACACCATATATTTT.

This chain uses TRBV7-2 with TRBJ2-7; 7 bases are shared with TRBD1. V lost 3 bases to trimming and J lost 6 bases; unmatched junction nucleotides: 8. CDR1 SGHTA and CDR2 FQGNSA come from the germline V gene. The CDR3 runs 14 residues. The CDR3 is CASSFRDSRGEQYF. The CDR3 DNA reads as TGTGCCAGCAGCTTCCGGGACAGTCGGGGCGAGCAGTACTTC. The variable domain in full, completed from reference TRBV7-2 and TRBJ2-7, reads GAGVSQSPSNKVTEKGKDVELRCDPISGHTALYWYRQSLGQGLEFLIYFQGNSAPDKSGLPSDRFSAERTGGSVSTLTIQRTQQEDSAVYLCASSFRDSRGEQYFGPGTRLTVT.

The V and J genes are TRBV5-1 and TRBJ2-5; 9 nucleotides agree with TRBD2. Trimming removed 0 bases from V and 5 bases from J; junction bases left unmatched: 5. This CDR3 comprises 15 residues. Germline V gives CDR1 SGHRS, CDR2 YFSETQ. CDR3 coding DNA: TGCGCCAGCAGCTTGGGCGGGACTAGCATGGAGACCCAGTACTTC. Protein product: CASSLGGTSMETQYF.

This clone was seen only once. The V gene is TRBV21-1, the J gene TRBJ2-2; the D call in the table, TRBD1, was not verified against the DNA. TRBV21-1 is labeled a pseudogene. This CDR3 is 18 amino acids long. Written as DNA, the CDR3 is TGTGCCAGCAGCAAAGTCGGTACACCGGGACAGAGGGCCGGGGAGCTGTTTTTT. It yields the protein CASSKVGTPGQRAGELFF.

The chain carries TRBV4-3 and TRBJ2-3, with 12 bases matching TRBD1. V trimming: 0 bases; J trimming: 1 base; junction bases outside the gene matches: 8. Germline V gene data show CDR1 as LGHNA and CDR2 as YSLEER. The CDR3 extends over 19 amino acids. CDR3: CASSQDPPGTGGRTDTQYF. CDR3 nucleotide sequence: TGCGCCAGCAGCCAAGATCCCCCCGGGACAGGGGGCCGCACAGATACGCAGTATTTT.

This chain joins TRBV27 and TRBJ2-7; D is possibly TRBD2 (6 bases). The germline V gene has CDR1 MNHEY and CDR2 SMNVEV (reference sequence). The CDR3 consists of 16 residues. V was clipped by 0 bases and J by 0 bases, with 12 bases between them. CDR3 coding DNA: TGTGCCAGCAGTTTATCGATTAGCGGCAGCTCCTACGAGCAGTACTTC. Translated, it gives CASSLSISGSSYEQYF.

Remarks on this clone: The germline gene is not matched at one end of the junction; a read error may be the cause. The V gene is TRBV5-8, the J gene TRBJ2-6, with 10 bases fitting TRBD1. CDR3 length: 16 residues. Germline V lookup: CDR1 SGHTS, CDR2 YDEGEE. The CDR3 is CASSLGTGAGANVLTF. CDR3 coding DNA: TGTGCCAGCAGTTTGGGGACAGGGGCAGGGGCCAACGTCCTGACTTTC.

The chain links TRBV28 to TRBJ1-2; D might be TRBD1 (6 bases). This CDR3 is built from 17 residues. The V gene lost 4 bases and the J gene lost 5 bases, with 23 bases spanning the gap. Germline loops: CDR1 MDHEN, CDR2 SYDVKM. CDR3 coding DNA: TGTGCCAGCAGTTCCTCATACGGAAAAGGACAGTGGTATGGCTACACCTTC. Residues: CASSSSYGKGQWYGYTF.

This chain uses TRBV3-1 (or the pseudogene TRBV3-2) with TRBJ1-3; D remains ambiguous. This CDR3 spans 15 amino acids. The ends were cut back, 3 bases at V and 1 base at J, with 10 bases in the middle. Germline V gene lookup returns CDR1 LGHDT and CDR2 YNNKEL (reference sequence). The CDR3 nucleotides are TGTGCCAGCAGCCACCCGGGTTTGTCTGGAAACACCATATATTTT. It translates to CASSHPGLSGNTIYF.

This rearrangement joins TRBV4-3 to TRBJ2-7, with D hard to call. Germline values: CDR1 LGHNA, CDR2 YSLEER. The CDR3 has 13 residues. Trimming removed 0 bases at V and 10 bases at J, with 13 bases between. The CDR3 nucleotides are TGCGCCAGCAGCCAAGATTTGGCTCCCCTTCAGTACTTC. Translation: CASSQDLAPLQYF.